Below are 26 T cell receptor beta chains sequenced from a single sample in a study of tumor and adjacent non-tumor tissue in lung cancer. A modified ARM-PCR protocol with three rounds of nested PCR amplified TCRbeta. In TCRdb, the multiplex PCR reads were re-called with MiXCR into one record per CDR3 protein. The top ten clones hold roughly 13% of a sample with 95,000 to 150,000 distinct CDR3 sequences, about 66% of them seen once. This sample's RNA came from whole unsorted tissue. The material sequenced was lung tumor tissue. The receptors here all came from a man aged 30 to 39 with non-small cell lung cancer.

This clonotype was detected ten times or more. The chain links TRBV29-1 to TRBJ2-7; TRBD1 agrees at 8 bases. The ends lost 6 bases at V and 2 bases at J; junction bases unmatched: 9. Per the germline V gene, CDR1 is SQVTM and CDR2 is ANQGSEA. This CDR3 has 14 residues. DNA for the CDR3: TGCAGCGTAGATGGACAGGGCGCTACCTACGAGCAGTACTTC. This codes for CSVDGQGATYEQYF.

For this clonotype: It may be a read error: a sequence one base away is much more abundant. The chain recombines TRBV20-1 with TRBJ2-5, with 7 bases aligning to TRBD2. Germline values: CDR1 DFQATT, CDR2 SNEGSKA (reference sequence). The CDR3 sequence is 13 residues long. For the CDR3, the DNA is TGCAGTGCTAGCCCAGCGGGGAAAGAGATCCAGTACTTC. Encoded protein: CSASPAGKEIQYF.

Concerning this clonotype itself: Its ends do not fully match the called genes, so a read error is possible. The V gene is TRBV4-2, the J gene TRBJ2-3; D is unresolved. Germline CDR1 is LGHNA and CDR2 is YNFKEQ. This CDR3 has 14 amino acids. The CDR3 nucleotides are TGTGACGGCAGTGAGACGGTGGCGGTTAATACGCAGTACTTT. Protein product: CDGSETVAVNTQYF.

Remarks on this clonotype: A much more abundant neighbour one base away suggests this may be a read error. The chain recombines TRBV29-1 with TRBJ2-7; maybe TRBD1 (6 bases). V was cut by 5 bases and J by 4 bases, with 18 bases left in between. This CDR3 has 14 residues. From germline, CDR1 is SQVTM and CDR2 ANQGSEA. The CDR3 sequence is CSVTMDSQGYEQYF. The CDR3 DNA follows: TGCAGCGTTACCATGGACTCGCAGGGGTACGAGCAGTACTTC.

This chain links TRBV11-1 with TRBJ2-3; D is possibly TRBD2 (6 bases). From germline, CDR1 is SGHAT and CDR2 FQDESV (reference sequence). Deletions cut 5 bases from V and 2 bases from J, with 17 bases between. The CDR3 loop spans 16 amino acids. CDR3 protein: CASSTGAEATTDTQYF. In DNA form, the CDR3 reads TGTGCCAGCAGCACGGGAGCGGAAGCAACCACAGATACGCAGTATTTT.

With respect to this clonotype: It is likely a read error, because the conserved phenylalanine at the end of the CDR3 is missing. The chain uses TRBV4-3 and TRBJ2-7; no reliable D call. This CDR3 comprises 16 residues. V lost 3 bases and J 2 bases, leaving 17 bases between the germline ends. Germline CDR1 reads LGHNA; CDR2 reads YSLEER. For the CDR3, the DNA is TGCGCCAGCAGCCAGTCTGGTCAGACGGACGCCTACGAGCAGTACTAC. It encodes CASSQSGQTDAYEQYY.

On this clonotype: A much larger clonotype is one base distant, so this may be a read error. The chain employs TRBV12-3 or TRBV12-4 and TRBJ2-3, with TRBD2 matching 7 bases. The CDR3 length is 14 residues. The junction had 6 bases not matched to a gene; V was cut back by 8 bases and J by 1 base. The CDR3 loop is CASRGLTGTDTQYF. CDR3 coding DNA: TGTGCCAGCCGGGGACTAACGGGCACAGATACGCAGTATTTT.

A note on this clonotype: One junction end does not reproduce the germline sequence, and a read error may be involved. V usage is TRBV20-1 and J usage is TRBJ1-1; perhaps TRBD1 as D (5 bases). The CDR3 is 14 residues long. The V gene's germline CDR1 is DFQATT and CDR2 SNEGSKA (reference sequence). The CDR3 spells CSARDRTGDTKAFF. The CDR3 DNA sequence: TGCAGTGCTAGAGATCGAACAGGCGACACTAAAGCTTTCTTT.

This clonotype occurred a few times. A read error may be the cause here, since a much bigger clone is one base away. The rearrangement uses TRBV20-1 and TRBJ1-1; TRBD1 might be the D (6 bases). CDR1 and CDR2 from the germline V gene are DFQATT and SNEGSKA (reference sequence). The CDR3 contains 13 residues. The DNA of the CDR3 is TGCAGTGCTGGGGGGGGCCTGAACACTGAAGTTTTCTTT. Its translation is CSAGGGLNTEVFF.

As for this clonotype: Since the CDR3 does not end with the conserved phenylalanine or tryptophan, this likely comes from a read error. V gene TRBV11-3 combines with J gene TRBJ2-2, with 9 positions matching TRBD1. Trimming took 9 bases from V and 6 from J; bases not matched to a gene: 11. The CDR3 covers 15 residues. Germline V CDR1 and CDR2: SGHNT, YENEEA. The CDR3 DNA is TGTGCCAGGAGCCCGGGACAGGGAAACCCCGGGGAGCTGTTTTTA. This gives the protein CARSPGQGNPGELFL.

This clonotype was seen once. Possible read error: a much larger clone is one base away. This rearrangement joins TRBV29-1 to TRBJ2-7; 9 bases are shared with TRBD1. Looked up from germline, CDR1 is SQVTM and CDR2 is ANQGSEA. The CDR3 covers 13 residues. CDR3 sequence (DNA): TGCAACGTTTACGACAGGGGGTACTACGAGCAGTACTTC. As protein: CNVYDRGYYEQYF.

A few counts support this clonotype. This chain uses TRBV12-3 or TRBV12-4 with TRBJ2-5, with TRBD1 matching over 10 bases. This CDR3 is 17 amino acids long. The ends lost 7 bases at V and 2 bases at J; junction bases unmatched: 13. Here the CDR3 reads CASNILAGTGEQETQYF. CDR3 nucleotide sequence: TGTGCCAGCAACATCCTCGCCGGGACAGGGGAACAAGAGACCCAGTACTTC.

Worth noting for this clonotype: A junction end diverges from the germline sequence, so it may reflect a read error. This chain uses TRBV6-5 with TRBJ2-1, with 14 bases matching TRBD2. The length of the CDR3 is 18 residues. Germline CDR1 and CDR2: MNHEY and SVGAGI. CDR3 amino acids: CASSYFLPGLAGGHERFF. The CDR3 DNA follows: TGTGCCAGCAGTTACTTTCTCCCCGGACTAGCGGGAGGCCATGAGCGGTTCTTC.

As to this clonotype: The missing conserved phenylalanine or tryptophan at the end of this CDR3 makes a read error likely. The chain employs TRBV20-1 and TRBJ1-1; D may be TRBD1 (5 bases). V lost 3 bases and J lost 3, with 11 bases in between. CDR1 DFQATT and CDR2 SNEGSKA come from the germline V gene (reference sequence). The CDR3 sequence is 13 residues long. CDR3 in DNA: TGCAGTGCTAGCGTACGGGGGTACACTGAAGCTTTCTAT. Its protein product is CSASVRGYTEAFY.

As for this clonotype: At one end the junction does not follow the germline gene, possibly because of a read error. The chain uses TRBV6-5 and TRBJ1-1, with D perhaps TRBD1 (5 bases). CDR1 is MNHEY, CDR2 SVGAGI, per germline. This CDR3 region has 15 residues. CDR3 bases: TGTGCCAGTAGTGCTCCGGGACCGCGGAACACTGAAGCTTCCTTT. The encoded protein is CASSAPGPRNTEASF.

The sample holds a few counts of this clonotype. This rearrangement joins TRBV5-4 to TRBJ2-7; 9 nucleotides agree with TRBD2. In germline, CDR1 is SGHNT, CDR2 YYREEE (reference sequence). The CDR3 sequence is 15 residues long. V lost 1 base to trimming and J lost 2 bases; unmatched junction nucleotides: 4. CDR3 amino acids: CASSLFSGGTYEQYF. CDR3 nucleotide sequence: TGTGCCAGCAGCTTGTTCAGCGGGGGGACCTACGAGCAGTACTTC.

Details on this clonotype: It is likely a read error, because the conserved phenylalanine at the end of the CDR3 is missing. This sequence joins TRBV29-1 and TRBJ2-5, with 7 positions matching TRBD1. The V gene's germline CDR1 is SQVTM and CDR2 ANQGSEA. This CDR3 is built from 13 residues. In DNA form, the CDR3 reads TGCAGGGTTGAGAGGGGGCCACAAGAGACCCAGTACCTC. This gives the protein CRVERGPQETQYL.

As for this clonotype: A much larger clone is a single base away; this may be a read error. The genes are TRBV12-3 or TRBV12-4 and TRBJ2-5, with 7 bases fitting TRBD1. The CDR3 has 14 residues. V dropped 6 bases and J dropped 5; count of bases not matched to a gene: 9. As DNA, the CDR3 is TGTGCCAGCAGCTATACAGGGGTGGGGGAGACCCAGTACTTC. Its translation is CASSYTGVGETQYF.

In its sample, this clonotype was seen a few times. Being one base from a much bigger clone, this may be a read error. The V gene is TRBV6-6, the J gene TRBJ2-1, with TRBD2 matching 14 bases. This CDR3 spans 15 amino acids. Germline CDR1 is MNHNY and CDR2 is SVGAGI (reference sequence). J was trimmed by 6 bases and V by 11 bases; bases with no gene match: 9. The CDR3 DNA sequence: TGTGCCGGCCACCCGACTAGCGGGGGGGCCAATGAGCAGTTCTTC. As protein: CAGHPTSGGANEQFF.

The chain combines TRBV7-9 with TRBJ1-4; D is ambiguous. The CDR3 extends over 14 amino acids. Trimming took off 1 base at V and 6 bases at J, with 9 bases between the two ends. Germline-derived CDR1 and CDR2 are SEHNR and FQNEAQ (reference sequence). CDR3 in amino acids: CASSLVGTDEKLFF. The CDR3 nucleotides read TGTGCCAGCAGCTTAGTTGGTACAGATGAAAAACTGTTTTTT.

In DNA form, the CDR3 reads TGTGCCAGCAGTTACTCCCCTAGGGGAGCTTTGAATGAGCAGTTCTTC. Amino acids: CASSYSPRGALNEQFF. This sequence joins TRBV6-5 and TRBJ2-1; either TRBD1 or TRBD2 may supply D (5 bases each). CDR3 length: 16 residues. Trimming left V 0 bases short and J 7 bases short, with 16 bases between. Germline V gene data show CDR1 as MNHEY and CDR2 as SVGAGI.

As concerns this clonotype: At one boundary the junction diverges from the germline segment, which might be a read error. The chain has TRBV20-1 and TRBJ1-2; D not resolved. The CDR3 totals 14 residues. Germline assignment: CDR1 DFQATT and CDR2 SNEGSKA (reference sequence). Here the CDR3 reads CSASSSGDNHGYAF. DNA of the CDR3: TGCAGTGCTAGCAGTTCAGGTGACAACCATGGCTACGCCTTC.

The sample holds a few counts of this clonotype. The rearrangement joins TRBV10-3 to TRBJ2-3; 11 bases line up with TRBD1. This CDR3 is built from 15 residues. Losses at the gene ends were 3 bases for V and 6 bases for J; bases not matched to a gene: 5. Germline CDR1 and CDR2: ENHRY and SYGVKD. CDR3 region: CAISERGQGADTQYF. In DNA, the CDR3 is TGTGCCATCAGTGAACGCGGACAGGGGGCGGATACGCAGTATTTT.

This clonotype was detected ten times or more. The rearrangement links TRBV5-4 to TRBJ1-5, with D possibly being TRBD1 (5 bases). The V end was cut by 0 bases, the J end by 1 base, with 11 bases between. CDR1 and CDR2 from the germline V gene are SGHNT and YYREEE (reference sequence). The CDR3 consists of 16 residues. The chain's CDR3 is CASSLAGGGSNQPQHF. CDR3 nucleotides: TGTGCCAGCAGCTTGGCCGGGGGTGGGAGCAATCAGCCCCAGCATTTT.

With respect to this clonotype: One end of the junction does not line up with germline, which may come from a read error. The rearrangement links TRBV4-3 to TRBJ1-6, with D unclear. Germline V gene sequence: CDR1 LGHNA, CDR2 YSLEER. The CDR3 spans 14 residues. The CDR3 loop reads CASSPFPLSSPFHF. CDR3 DNA: TGCGCCAGCAGCCCTTTTCCCTTGAGTTCACCCTTCCACTTT.

As for this clonotype: Relative to the germline gene, one junction end is altered; a read error may explain this. This chain uses TRBV6-1 with TRBJ2-3; no reliable D call. The CDR3 is 14 amino acids. The germline V gene has CDR1 MNHNS and CDR2 SASEGT. CDR3: CASSERLNRDTQYF. The CDR3 region has the DNA TGTGCCAGCAGTGAGAGACTCAACAGAGATACGCAGTATTTC.